The rows below give T cell receptor beta chains drawn from one sample of a study of blood T cell repertoires in COVID-19. Using immunoSEQ multiplex PCR, the repertoire was profiled, and TCRdb retains in-frame clones only, with some absent. In the table there are 200,000 to 250,000 clones, 88% of which are singletons. The sequenced sample consisted of PBMCs or T cells enriched from blood (not recorded which). The receptor set was obtained from a young woman who had recovered from COVID-19. Both conserved end residues are part of each CDR3.

j_gene	v_gene	CDR3aa
TRBJ1-3	TRBV19	CASSIMAGSGNTIYF
TRBJ1-1	TRBV28	CASSFSSNRPEAFF
TRBJ2-7	TRBV7-9	CASSLVRGGYYEQYF
TRBJ1-6	TRBV19	CASSTSVGADSPLHF
TRBJ1-1	TRBV6-5	CASSFEGNTEAFF
TRBJ1-3	TRBV4-3	CASSRDRGLGNTIYF
TRBJ1-2	TRBV7-8	CAINRVSGYGYTF
TRBJ2-3	TRBV9	CASSVGGGPDTQYF
TRBJ2-7	TRBV19	CASSPTPRGNYEQYF
TRBJ2-2	TRBV11-2	CASSLVGGAGLGTGELFF
TRBJ2-1	TRBV5-1	CASSLFSASGAYNEQFF
TRBJ2-1	TRBV7-9	CASSPDSSSYNEQFF
TRBJ2-1	TRBV7-8	CASSLGQFNEQFF
TRBJ1-1	TRBV2	CASRRQGGNTEAFF
TRBJ2-7	TRBV6-5	CASSPPGQGIYEQYF
TRBJ2-5	TRBV5-5	CASSLATGLETQYF
TRBJ2-3	TRBV25-1	CASSGDRDATDTQYF
TRBJ1-5	TRBV19	CASSFRGDQGQPQHF
TRBJ1-6	TRBV12-3/TRBV12-4	CASSRQGYSPLHF
TRBJ2-5	TRBV5-4	CASSGSGETQYF
TRBJ2-1	TRBV7-3	CASSLRAGFHYNEQFF
TRBJ1-6	TRBV4-3	CASSREGQGTSNSPLHF
TRBJ1-3	TRBV5-1	CASRRAGGGNTIYF
TRBJ2-7	TRBV7-2	CASSLVLAGGREQYF
TRBJ1-1	TRBV5-1	CASSLRTGEITEAFF
TRBJ2-3	TRBV5-6	CASSFPTDTQYF
TRBJ2-3	TRBV6-5	CASRRDFSTDTQYF
TRBJ1-2	TRBV28	CASSLRDSWGLGYTF
TRBJ2-7	TRBV7-3	CASSLGLAGEVDEQYF
TRBJ2-5	TRBV7-2	CASSLIGETQYF
TRBJ1-1	TRBV18	CASSPSGGGRRTEAFF
TRBJ2-2	TRBV11-2	CASSRQVTGELFF
TRBJ2-5	TRBV5-3	CARSLARPIRETQYF
TRBJ1-2	TRBV10-3	CAISEGTDGYTF
TRBJ2-5	TRBV5-4	CASSLEARGQETQYF
TRBJ1-6	TRBV7-2	CASSSRGQGLLTLHF
TRBJ2-1	TRBV4-3	CASSHTGGIYNEQFF
TRBJ1-1	TRBV7-8	CASSLRVGGAEAFF
TRBJ1-4	TRBV11-2	CASSSRRDRGLATNEKLFF
TRBJ2-4	TRBV4-2	CASSQEWATRLAKNIQYF
TRBJ1-4	TRBV7-9	CASSPGYPNEKLFF
TRBJ1-3	TRBV5-1	CASSLANPGRNSGNTIYF
TRBJ2-7	TRBV7-6	CASSLAGGGGYEQYF
TRBJ2-7	TRBV9	CASSVTGTGSEQYF
TRBJ2-2	TRBV4-2	CASSQWRGGGFSNTGELFF
TRBJ2-1	TRBV24-1	CATSDATSGGPNEQFF
TRBJ1-2	TRBV6-1	CASSEEETAYGYTF
TRBJ1-2	TRBV12-3/TRBV12-4	CASKWSSSYGYTF
TRBJ1-5	TRBV29-1	CSVAQGLGNQPQHF
TRBJ2-2	TRBV19	CASSNDPGTGELFF
TRBJ1-3	TRBV5-6	CASSNRQLFSGNTIYF
TRBJ2-1	TRBV3-1/TRBV3-2	CASSHPKGDEQFF
TRBJ2-5	TRBV5-1	CASSFGLAAGQTQYF